This entry concerns a single T cell receptor (beta chain). Its antigen remains unknown. Germline V gene data show CDR1 as DFQATT and CDR2 as SNEGSKA (reference sequence). The CDR3 has 16 amino acids. Trimming at V came to 0 bases and at J to 6 bases, leaving 10 bases not matched to a gene. Cultured CD4+ T cells had their DNA profiled by the Oncomine TCR Beta short-read assay. TCRdb re-called the PCR reads through MiXCR, storing one row per CDR3 protein. Among some 13,000 distinct CDR3 sequences listed, about 67% were seen once. The data were obtained in a study of vaccination and CD4 T cells after COVID-19. Treatment specified: approximately 10-day PBMC culture with coronavirus spike peptide pools or control peptides (ViraFEST assay). The PCR-positive dates, March through December 2020, came before the US Alpha, Beta and Delta variants.

Sequencing was carried out using CD4+ T cells from blood, cultured in vitro. The source of this sequence is a human donor who had recovered from COVID-19. The chain joins TRBV20-1 to TRBJ2-7, with 11 bases lining up with TRBD2. The CDR3 DNA reads as TGCAGTGCTAGAGAGGGCCGACTAGCGGGACTATCCGAGCAGTACTTC. Encoded protein: CSAREGRLAGLSEQYF.